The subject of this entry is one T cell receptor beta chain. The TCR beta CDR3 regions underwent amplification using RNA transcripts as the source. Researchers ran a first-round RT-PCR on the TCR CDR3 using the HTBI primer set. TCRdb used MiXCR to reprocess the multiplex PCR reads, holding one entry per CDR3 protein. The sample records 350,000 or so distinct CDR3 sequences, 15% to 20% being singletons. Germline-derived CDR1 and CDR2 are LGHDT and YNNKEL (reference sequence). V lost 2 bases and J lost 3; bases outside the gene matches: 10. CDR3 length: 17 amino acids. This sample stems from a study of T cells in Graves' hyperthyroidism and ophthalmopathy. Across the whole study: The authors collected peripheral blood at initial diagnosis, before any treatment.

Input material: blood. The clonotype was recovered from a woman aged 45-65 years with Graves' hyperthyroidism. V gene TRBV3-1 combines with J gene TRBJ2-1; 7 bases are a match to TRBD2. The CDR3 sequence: CASSQRNSGYHYNEQFF. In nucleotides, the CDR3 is TGTGCCAGCAGCCAACGCAATAGCGGGTACCACTACAATGAGCAGTTCTTC.